Described below is a single T cell receptor (beta chain) sequence and its context. TCRdb redid the calling of the 5' RACE reads with MiXCR, one entry per CDR3 protein. The repertoire consists of approximately 240,000 distinct CDR3 sequences, with roughly 15% occurring once and the leading ten covering 3% to 4.5%. These data are taken from a study of T-cell memory formation after mild COVID-19. The CDR3 is 14 amino acids. Trimming stripped 5 bases from V and 9 bases from J, with 17 bases between. The source of this sequence is a man aged 18 to 29 who had mild COVID-19 (a few samples of this study predate the infection). Cell type and time point are not known. The sequencing input was PBMCs or a T cell subset sorted from them (not recorded which). The chain combines TRBV12-3 or TRBV12-4 with TRBJ1-5, with a possible D match to TRBD1 (5 bases). CDR3 sequence reads: CASSVDSRGAPQHF. The CDR3 DNA follows: TGTGCCAGCAGTGTAGACAGCCGGGGTGCGCCCCAGCATTTT.